The 31 T cell receptor beta chains presented below share a single source sample, sequenced in a study of molecular identifiers for immune sequencing clone quantification. MiXCR, applied by TCRdb to the PCR reads, yields one record per CDR3 protein. The sample has around 86,000 distinct CDR3 sequences; 15% to 20% are singletons. Sequencing was carried out using naive CD8+ T cells from blood, with Jurkat cell RNA spiked in. Subset meaning: FACS-sorted CD8+CD4-CCR7+CD45RA+ naive T cells. The source is a human donor in good health. Some libraries in this study had Jurkat cell RNA spiked in.

On this clonotype: The CDR3 ends on some other residue instead of the conserved phenylalanine or tryptophan, so this is likely a read error. V usage is TRBV7-8 and J usage is TRBJ2-7; D might be TRBD1 (5 bases). This CDR3 is built from 10 residues. The germline V gene has CDR1 SGHVS and CDR2 FQNEAQ. V was shortened by 5 bases and J by 6 bases, with 5 bases between the two germline ends. The CDR3 bases are TGTGCCAGCAGCGACAGCGAGCAGTACCTC. Translating it yields CASSDSEQYL.

This clonotype was seen at least ten times. The V gene is TRBV5-1, the J gene TRBJ2-3; TRBD1 matches 8 bases. CDR1 SGHRS and CDR2 YFSETQ come from the germline V gene. Unmatched junction bases numbered 9, after V lost 0 bases and J lost 6 bases. CDR3 length: 16 residues. The CDR3 DNA reads as TGCGCCAGCAGCTTGGCCGACAGGGGATTGAGGGATACGCAGTATTTT. The encoded protein is CASSLADRGLRDTQYF.

This clonotype was observed at least ten times. This rearrangement joins TRBV7-6 to TRBJ2-7, with TRBD2 identical over 12 bases. The CDR3 is 14 amino acids. V trimming: 4 bases; J trimming: 2 bases; junction bases outside the gene matches: 0. Germline V gene data show CDR1 as SGHVS and CDR2 as FNYEAQ. The CDR3 here is CASSSSGGAYEQYF. The CDR3 nucleotides are TGTGCCAGCAGCTCTAGCGGGGGGGCCTACGAGCAGTACTTC.

The table lists this clonotype with a few counts. The chain couples TRBV19 to TRBJ2-7; no clear D. The CDR3 runs 9 residues. In germline, CDR1 is LNHDA, CDR2 SQIVND (reference sequence). The V gene lost 9 bases and the J gene lost 4 bases, with 4 bases spanning the gap. The CDR3 loop reads CAREYEQYF. Written as DNA, the CDR3 is TGTGCCAGGGAATACGAGCAGTACTTC.

At least ten counts were recorded for this clonotype. The V call is TRBV25-1, the J call TRBJ1-6; D is possibly TRBD1 (6 bases). Deletions cut 4 bases from V and 8 bases from J, with 12 bases between. The CDR3 runs 14 residues. Germline loops: CDR1 MGHDK, CDR2 SYGVNS. The CDR3: CASSGTGSDSPLHF. CDR3 DNA: TGTGCCAGCAGTGGTACAGGGTCGGATTCACCCCTCCACTTT.

This clonotype came up many times. V gene TRBV19 combines with J gene TRBJ2-7; maybe TRBD2 (5 bases). V lost 1 base to trimming and J lost 0 bases, with 10 bases between them. CDR1 is LNHDA and CDR2 is SQIVND in the germline V gene (reference sequence). The CDR3 totals 15 residues. DNA of the CDR3: TGTGCCAGTAGTATAGGAACGGGGTTCTCCTACGAGCAGTACTTC. This codes for CASSIGTGFSYEQYF.

The sample holds many counts of this clonotype. This rearrangement joins TRBV6-2 or TRBV6-3 to TRBJ2-7; weak D call: TRBD1 (6 bases). Trimming left V 6 bases short and J 2 bases short, with 17 bases between. Germline CDR1 is MNHEY and CDR2 is SVGEGT. This CDR3 region has 15 residues. The CDR3 sequence is CASSLGDRNTYEQYF. The CDR3 coding sequence is TGTGCCAGCAGCTTGGGAGACAGGAATACCTACGAGCAGTACTTC.

This clonotype was picked up many times. J is TRBJ2-3 and V is TRBV4-3; 7 nucleotides line up with TRBD1. The CDR3 extends over 15 amino acids. With V trimmed by 1 base and J by 2 bases, 3 bases remained unmatched. CDR1 and CDR2 (germline): LGHNA, YSLEER. The CDR3 nucleotides are TGCGCCAGCAGCCAAGCCACAGGGGACACAGATACGCAGTATTTT. Encoded protein: CASSQATGDTDTQYF.

This clonotype was counted many times. The chain is built from TRBV7-8 and TRBJ2-5; 7 bases are shared with TRBD1. Germline CDR1 SGHVS, CDR2 FQNEAQ. With V trimmed by 1 base and J by 2 bases, 1 base remained unmatched. The CDR3 loop spans 14 amino acids. The CDR3 loop reads CASSLGGQQETQYF. CDR3 nucleotides: TGTGCCAGCAGCTTAGGGGGACAGCAAGAGACCCAGTACTTC.

Ten or more counts support this clonotype. CDR3 sequence: CASSQEILAGADTQYF. In DNA form, the CDR3 reads TGTGCCAGCAGCCAAGAGATACTAGCGGGAGCAGATACGCAGTATTTT. The rearrangement joins TRBV4-2 to TRBJ2-3; TRBD2 aligns across 11 bases. J lost 4 bases, V lost 0 bases, and 3 bases had no gene match. The CDR3 has 16 amino acids. The germline V gene encodes CDR1 LGHNA and CDR2 YNFKEQ.

Many counts were recorded for this clonotype. The chain employs TRBV7-9 and TRBJ1-6; 8 positions agree with TRBD1. This CDR3 has 15 residues. J lost 9 bases, V lost 2 bases, and 6 bases had no gene match. The germline V gene has CDR1 SEHNR and CDR2 FQNEAQ (reference sequence). CDR3 loop: CASSLSTGGFSPLHF. CDR3 DNA sequence: TGTGCCAGCAGCTTATCCACAGGGGGATTTTCACCCCTCCACTTT.

In this sample, this clonotype turned up many times. The chain has TRBV27 and TRBJ2-7; 11 bases agree with TRBD2. J gave up 4 bases and V 8 bases, and 10 bases lay outside the gene matches. This CDR3 is 15 amino acids long. Germline V lookup: CDR1 MNHEY, CDR2 SMNVEV (reference sequence). CDR3 nucleotides: TGTGCCAGCGGTATAGCGGGAGGGCCAGGGTACGAGCAGTACTTC. Amino acid sequence: CASGIAGGPGYEQYF.

V and J are TRBV18 and TRBJ2-7; 8 bases are a match to TRBD1. J gave up 0 bases and V 0 bases, and 4 bases lay outside the gene matches. CDR1 is KGHSH, CDR2 LQKENI, per germline. CDR3 size: 16 residues. The CDR3 coding sequence is TGTGCCAGCTCACCACCAACTGGACAGGGCTCCTACGAGCAGTACTTC. Its protein product is CASSPPTGQGSYEQYF.

With respect to this clonotype: A much larger clone sits a single nucleotide away, making a read error possible. The V and J genes are TRBV7-6 and TRBJ1-3; unclear D gene. Germline-derived CDR1 and CDR2 are SGHVS and FNYEAQ. This CDR3 is built from 13 residues. CDR3 residues: CASSTPPGNTVYF. As DNA, the CDR3 is TGTGCCAGCAGCACACCCCCTGGAAACACCGTATATTTT.

This clonotype occurred many times. The chain combines TRBV30 with TRBJ2-5; 12 nucleotides line up with TRBD2. Germline V gives CDR1 GTSNPN, CDR2 SVGIG (reference sequence). Unmatched junction bases numbered 9, after V lost 7 bases and J lost 0 bases. The CDR3 length is 16 residues. CDR3 region: CAYASGRGRYQETQYF. The CDR3 DNA reads as TGTGCCTATGCTAGCGGGAGGGGAAGGTACCAAGAGACCCAGTACTTC.

This clonotype showed up just once. Since a much larger clone is just one base distant, this may be a read error. The chain joins TRBV30 to TRBJ2-7; TRBD1 is a possible D gene (5 bases). The CDR3 totals 15 residues. V lost 0 bases and J 0 bases, leaving 12 bases between the germline ends. The germline CDR1 and CDR2 sequences are GTSNPN and SVGIG (reference sequence). The DNA for the CDR3 is TGTGCCTGGAGTGTGGGCAGGGAAGACTCCTACGAGCAGTACTTC. It encodes CAWSVGREDSYEQYF.

This clonotype was seen at least ten times. The CDR3: CASSPRQGTYNEQFF. CDR3 DNA sequence: TGTGCCAGCAGCCCGCGACAGGGGACCTACAATGAGCAGTTCTTC. The chain joins TRBV7-9 to TRBJ2-1, with TRBD1 matching over 8 bases. The CDR3 runs to 15 residues. Germline assignment: CDR1 SEHNR and CDR2 FQNEAQ (reference sequence). Trimming cost V 5 bases and J 2 bases; bases outside gene matches: 5.

This clonotype has at least ten counts. The chain combines TRBV29-1 with TRBJ1-1; TRBD1 might be the D (5 bases). Germline lookup yields CDR1 SQVTM and CDR2 ANQGSEA. V was shortened by 6 bases and J by 5 bases, with 13 bases between the two germline ends. The CDR3 is made up of 12 amino acids. The CDR3 reads CSVGSRVTEAFF. The CDR3 nucleotides are TGCAGCGTGGGCTCCAGGGTGACTGAAGCTTTCTTT.

In the case of this clonotype: A much larger clone is a single base away; this may be a read error. The V gene is TRBV5-6, the J gene TRBJ2-5; a possible D gene is TRBD2 (5 bases). CDR3 length: 15 amino acids. Looked up from germline, CDR1 is SGHDT and CDR2 is YYEEEE. CDR3 DNA sequence: TGTGCCAGCAGCTTGGTCAGAGGGAGTGAAGAGACCCGGTACTTC. This codes for CASSLVRGSEETRYF.

The J gene is TRBJ2-7, the V gene TRBV12-3 or TRBV12-4; a possible D gene is TRBD1 (6 bases). V was shortened by 3 bases and J by 0 bases, with 12 bases between the two germline ends. This CDR3 is 15 amino acids long. DNA of the CDR3: TGTGCCAGCAGTTTGACTTCGGACAGCTCCTACGAGCAGTACTTC. Encoded protein: CASSLTSDSSYEQYF.

The V and J genes are TRBV28 and TRBJ1-2; 7 positions agree with TRBD1. With 3 bases clipped from V and 4 bases from J, the junction kept 8 bases outside the gene matches. The CDR3 sequence is 15 residues long. Germline CDR1 MDHEN, CDR2 SYDVKM. The CDR3, as DNA: TGTGCCAGCAGTTTCGGGACAGACACCCTCTATGGCTACACCTTC. Translating it yields CASSFGTDTLYGYTF.

V gene TRBV20-1 combines with J gene TRBJ2-7, with TRBD2 matching 10 bases. The CDR3 has 14 amino acids. The V and J ends lost 6 bases and 4 bases, in that order; junction bases with no gene match: 9. Per germline, CDR1 DFQATT and CDR2 SNEGSKA (reference sequence). CDR3 nucleotide sequence: TGCAGTGCGGGGACGGCGGGACTAGCGTACGAGCAGTACTTC. Amino acids: CSAGTAGLAYEQYF.

A word on this clonotype: This sequence may be a read error, since a much larger clone differs from it by one base. The chain employs TRBV24-1 and TRBJ2-2; 8 nucleotides line up with TRBD1. The V gene's germline CDR1 is KGHDR and CDR2 SFDVKD. This CDR3 contains 15 residues. The CDR3 sequence is CATGDTGGHTGELFF. Written as DNA, the CDR3 is TGTGCCACCGGTGACACAGGGGGGCACACCGGGGAGCTGTTTTTT.

This sequence joins TRBV7-6 and TRBJ2-2, with 10 positions matching TRBD1. Germline assignment: CDR1 SGHVS and CDR2 FNYEAQ. V lost 4 bases, J lost 6 bases, and 11 bases stayed unmatched. The CDR3 loop spans 17 amino acids. The CDR3 is CASSYPLTGGESGELFF. The CDR3, as DNA: TGTGCCAGCAGCTACCCATTGACAGGGGGCGAATCCGGGGAGCTGTTTTTT.

This clonotype showed up many times. This chain uses TRBV12-3 or TRBV12-4 with TRBJ2-3; 9 bases agree with TRBD1. Trimming removed 5 bases from V and 2 bases from J; junction bases left unmatched: 5. The CDR3 totals 15 residues. CDR3 in DNA: TGTGCCAGCAGTGTTAGACAGGGGGTCACAGATACGCAGTATTTT. It translates to CASSVRQGVTDTQYF.

There are many counts of this clonotype. V gene TRBV6-2 or TRBV6-3 combines with J gene TRBJ2-3; tentatively, D is TRBD1 (6 bases). Trimming pared 3 bases from V and 2 bases from J, leaving 15 bases between. CDR1 and CDR2 from the germline V gene are MNHEY and SVGEGT. The CDR3 totals 16 residues. The CDR3 DNA is TGTGCCAGCAGTTATCCCACAGGGACGAACACAGATACGCAGTATTTT. Protein sequence: CASSYPTGTNTDTQYF.

As regards this clonotype: This may be a read error, as it is one base from a much larger clone. The chain has TRBV29-1 and TRBJ2-1, with a possible D match to TRBD2 (5 bases). The V end was cut by 3 bases, the J end by 9 bases, with 9 bases between. The CDR3 is 11 amino acids. In germline, CDR1 is SQVTM, CDR2 ANQGSEA. CDR3 bases: TGCAGCGTTGAGGACTTGGGTGAGCAGTTCTTC. It encodes CSVEDLGEQFF.

This clonotype was picked up many times. The CDR3 reads CASSISDRGVEQYF. The CDR3 DNA reads as TGTGCCAGTAGTATCTCGGACAGGGGAGTGGAGCAGTACTTC. V is TRBV19 and J is TRBJ2-7; the match to TRBD1 covers 9 bases. Germline V gene data show CDR1 as LNHDA and CDR2 as SQIVND (reference sequence). This CDR3 comprises 14 residues. With 3 bases clipped from V and 7 bases from J, the junction kept 7 bases outside the gene matches. Full variable domain (missing parts from reference TRBV19 and TRBJ2-7): DGGITQSPKYLFRKEGQNVTLSCEQNLNHDAMYWYRQDPGQGLRLIYYSQIVNDFQKGDIAEGYSVSREKKESFPLTVTSAQKNPTAFYLCASSISDRGVEQYFGPGTRLTVT.

This clonotype was observed many times. The chain couples TRBV4-1 to TRBJ2-1; D is perhaps TRBD2 (5 bases). The CDR3 covers 16 residues. V shed 4 bases and J shed 4 bases, with 17 bases lying between them. Germline-derived CDR1 and CDR2 are MGHRA and YSYEKL. In DNA form, the CDR3 reads TGCGCCAGCAGCCTCGGAGCGGAGACAAAATACAATGAGCAGTTCTTC. This translates into CASSLGAETKYNEQFF.

This clonotype was recorded many times. The genes are TRBV4-1 and TRBJ2-7; tentatively, D is TRBD2 (6 bases). This CDR3 has 13 residues. The V gene's germline CDR1 is MGHRA and CDR2 YSYEKL. V was cut by 1 base and J by 4 bases, with 8 bases left in between. The CDR3 DNA reads as TGCGCCAGCAGCCAAGTTGGGAGGTACGAGCAGTACTTC. Translating it yields CASSQVGRYEQYF.

There are many counts of this clonotype. The chain has TRBV30 and TRBJ1-5, with 9 bases fitting TRBD1. From germline, CDR1 is GTSNPN and CDR2 SVGIG (reference sequence). The CDR3 is 13 amino acids. The ends lost 7 bases at V and 5 bases at J; junction bases unmatched: 6. The CDR3 reads CAYSTGGYQPQHF. CDR3 DNA sequence: TGTGCCTACTCGACAGGGGGTTATCAGCCCCAGCATTTT.